Presented here are 20 T cell receptor beta chains from one specimen sequenced in a study of HIV-infected patients and healthy controls (dated by TCRdb to the mid-2010s). Preparation of the library involved 5' RACE. Sequencer: Illumina MiSeq. TCRdb trimmed the raw reads at Q25, called clones with MiXCR and kept productive beta chains. Each CDR3 protein appears once, grouped with its most common genes and DNA. The sample table shows 15,000 to 20,000 distinct CDR3 sequences, and roughly 15% are seen once. The ten top clones hold roughly 25% of the sample. The sample consisted of CD8+ T cells from blood. The receptor source for this set is a human donor in good health.

The rearrangement links TRBV3-1 to TRBJ2-7; perhaps TRBD2 as D (5 bases). Germline CDR1 is LGHDT and CDR2 is YNNKEL (reference sequence). The CDR3 has 14 amino acids. V shed 4 bases and J shed 3 bases, with 13 bases lying between them. The CDR3 region has the DNA TGTGCCAGCAGCCCACAACTAGACGACTACGAGCAGTACTTC. This gives the protein CASSPQLDDYEQYF.

This clonotype was counted many times. The rearrangement links TRBV3-1 to TRBJ2-7; the D gene is possibly TRBD1 (6 bases). The germline V and J ends were trimmed by 7 bases and 4 bases, with 17 bases remaining between them. Germline assignment: CDR1 LGHDT and CDR2 YNNKEL (reference sequence). This CDR3 region has 14 residues. The CDR3 sequence: CASTSGDPHYEQYF. The DNA for the CDR3 is TGTGCCAGCACCTCAGGGGACCCACATTACGAGCAGTACTTC.

J is TRBJ2-1 and V is TRBV30, with a tentative D call TRBD2 (5 bases). The V and J ends lost 2 bases and 5 bases respectively, with 13 bases between them. Germline values: CDR1 GTSNPN, CDR2 SVGIG (reference sequence). The CDR3 contains 14 residues. In DNA, the CDR3 is TGTGCCTGGAGTCTACTAGACAAAAACAATGAGCAGTTCTTC. Translated, it gives CAWSLLDKNNEQFF.

This clonotype was counted between two and nine times. The V gene is TRBV9, the J gene TRBJ2-1; a possible D gene is TRBD2 (6 bases). V was shortened by 0 bases and J by 8 bases, with 12 bases between the two germline ends. This CDR3 has 14 amino acids. Germline-derived CDR1 and CDR2 are SGDLS and YYNGEE. CDR3 nucleotide sequence: TGTGCCAGCAGCGTAGCCCAACTAGCCCATGAGCAGTTCTTC. Translation gives CASSVAQLAHEQFF.

This clonotype occurred a few times. V is TRBV20-1 and J is TRBJ1-2; 7 bases fit TRBD1. CDR1 and CDR2 (germline): DFQATT, SNEGSKA (reference sequence). The CDR3 contains 14 residues. The V gene end was trimmed by 0 bases and the J gene end by 8 bases; junction bases not matched to a gene: 9. Here the CDR3 DNA reads TGCAGTGCTAGAGATCATGAGGGGGCGAGAGGCTACACCTTC. Translation gives CSARDHEGARGYTF.

This clonotype was picked up many times. Written as DNA, the CDR3 is TGTGCCAGCAGTGGACTAGCGGGAGATCCAGATACGCAGTATTTT. Its protein product is CASSGLAGDPDTQYF. This sequence joins TRBV6-1 and TRBJ2-3; 12 bases are shared with TRBD2. Losses at the gene ends were 4 bases for V and 4 bases for J; bases not matched to a gene: 3. The CDR3 runs to 15 residues. Germline V lookup: CDR1 MNHNS, CDR2 SASEGT.

This chain links TRBV30 with TRBJ1-6, with 8 bases identical to TRBD1. Trimming at V came to 5 bases and at J to 7 bases, leaving 4 bases not matched to a gene. From germline, CDR1 is GTSNPN and CDR2 SVGIG (reference sequence). The CDR3 consists of 13 residues. The CDR3: CAWGTGGNSPLHF. The CDR3 DNA follows: TGTGCCTGGGGGACAGGCGGCAATTCACCCCTCCACTTT.

This clonotype turned up a few times. The V and J genes are TRBV6-1 and TRBJ2-6; D not resolved. V was shortened by 1 base and J by 2 bases, with 6 bases between the two germline ends. CDR1 is MNHNS and CDR2 is SASEGT in the germline V gene. CDR3 length: 15 residues. The CDR3 protein is CASSEGEAGANVLTF. The CDR3 region has the DNA TGTGCCAGCAGTGAAGGGGAAGCTGGGGCCAACGTCCTGACTTTC.

By sample fraction, this clonotype is medium-sized. The V gene is TRBV6-4, the J gene TRBJ2-3, with 7 positions matching TRBD2. The CDR3 has 15 amino acids. CDR1 is MRHNA, CDR2 SNTAGT, per germline. The V gene end was trimmed by 6 bases and the J gene end by 0 bases; junction bases not matched to a gene: 6. The CDR3 bases are TGTGCCAGCAGCATGCTAGCGGATAGCACAGATACGCAGTATTTT. This gives the protein CASSMLADSTDTQYF.

The gene calls are TRBV5-4 and TRBJ2-7; 10 bases agree with TRBD2. CDR3 size: 15 residues. Germline CDR1 SGHNT, CDR2 YYREEE (reference sequence). J was trimmed by 2 bases and V by 3 bases; bases with no gene match: 5. The CDR3 DNA is TGTGCCAGCAGCTCTCAGACTAGCGGGCCCTACGAGCAGTACTTC. Amino acids: CASSSQTSGPYEQYF.

With regard to this clonotype: A much larger clone lies one base from this, so it may be a read error. This chain uses TRBV13 with TRBJ2-5, with D hard to call. Germline lookup yields CDR1 PRHDT and CDR2 FYEKMQ (reference sequence). The CDR3 has 13 residues. CDR3 protein: CASSLAAYVTQNF. The CDR3 coding sequence is TGTGCCAGCAGCTTAGCCGCGTATGTTACCCAGAACTTC.

Ten or more counts support this clonotype. The gene calls are TRBV12-3 or TRBV12-4 and TRBJ1-6; D unresolved. The CDR3 sequence is 14 residues long. V dropped 3 bases and J dropped 9 bases, with 12 bases sitting between them. This CDR3 is CASSLVFTGSPLHF. As DNA, the CDR3 is TGTGCCAGCAGTTTGGTCTTTACTGGTTCACCCCTCCACTTT.

Here the CDR3 DNA reads TGTGCCAGCAGCCAAGGGGACGGTCTCAATCAGCCCCAGCATTTT. This translates into CASSQGDGLNQPQHF. This chain links TRBV4-2 with TRBJ1-5, with D perhaps matching TRBD1 (5 bases). There are 15 residues in the CDR3. Germline V gene lookup returns CDR1 LGHNA and CDR2 YNFKEQ. The V gene lost 1 base and the J gene lost 3 bases, with 10 bases spanning the gap.

The J gene is TRBJ2-1, the V gene TRBV6-6; D remains unclear. Trimming cost V 2 bases and J 4 bases, with 18 bases left between them. The CDR3 is made up of 17 amino acids. Germline CDR1 is MNHNY and CDR2 is SVGAGI (reference sequence). In DNA form, the CDR3 reads TGTGCCAGCAGTTACCACCCGGCACACGAACTATACAATGAGCAGTTCTTC. It translates to CASSYHPAHELYNEQFF.

The table lists this clonotype with a few counts. The chain recombines TRBV29-1 with TRBJ1-2; D unresolved. V gave up 5 bases and J gave up 4 bases, with 14 bases separating them. The CDR3 is 13 amino acids. Germline V gene sequence: CDR1 SQVTM, CDR2 ANQGSEA. CDR3 region: CSVPLTISYGYTF. The CDR3 DNA reads TGCAGCGTTCCCCTAACCATATCCTATGGCTACACCTTC.

This clonotype was seen repeatedly, ten times or more. The chain uses TRBV6-2 or TRBV6-3 and TRBJ1-1; D not resolved. The CDR3 loop spans 13 amino acids. The V gene's germline CDR1 is MNHEY and CDR2 SVGEGT. V was clipped by 6 bases and J by 1 base, with 9 bases between them. The CDR3 sequence: CASRFLPNTEAFF. The CDR3 DNA is TGTGCCAGCAGGTTCCTTCCGAACACTGAAGCTTTCTTT.

Note on this clonotype: With a much larger clone just one base away, this may be a read error. Here the CDR3 omits its conserved ending phenylalanine or tryptophan, so a read error is the likely source. The rearrangement links TRBV3-1 to TRBJ1-1; D is perhaps TRBD1 (6 bases). The V end lost 7 bases, the J end lost 3 bases, and 18 bases lay between the germline ends. Germline V gives CDR1 LGHDT, CDR2 YNNKEL (reference sequence). The CDR3 consists of 15 residues. The CDR3 reads CASILLPGQHTEAFL. CDR3 coding DNA: TGTGCCAGCATCCTCCTTCCTGGACAGCACACTGAAGCTTTCCTT.

The chain recombines TRBV5-6 with TRBJ2-7; the match to TRBD2 covers 9 bases. Germline CDR1 is SGHDT and CDR2 is YYEEEE. This CDR3 is 17 amino acids long. V gave up 2 bases and J gave up 3 bases; unmatched junction bases: 12. CDR3 loop: CASSFYLWGSGGYEQYF. The CDR3 DNA is TGTGCCAGCAGCTTCTACCTCTGGGGTAGCGGGGGCTACGAGCAGTACTTC.

This clonotype was found many times. The chain uses TRBV12-3 or TRBV12-4 and TRBJ1-2; 12 bases are shared with TRBD1. This CDR3 comprises 16 residues. Losses at the gene ends were 5 bases for V and 7 bases for J; bases not matched to a gene: 11. For the CDR3, the DNA is TGTGCCAGCAGTATCAAGGGACAGGGGGCTTTTTTTGGCTACACCTTC. Protein sequence: CASSIKGQGAFFGYTF.

This clonotype is labeled as medium-sized (0.01 to 0.1%). The genes are TRBV20-1 and TRBJ2-1; TRBD2 might be the D (5 bases). Germline-derived CDR1 and CDR2 are DFQATT and SNEGSKA (reference sequence). With 5 bases removed from V and 0 bases from J, the gap between germline ends came to 14 bases. There are 15 residues in the CDR3. This CDR3 reads CSAAAGLSSYNEQFF. The CDR3 DNA sequence: TGCAGTGCTGCGGCGGGCCTCAGCTCCTACAATGAGCAGTTCTTC.